Shown below are 10 T cell receptor beta chains from a single sample sequenced in a study of shared clonotypes between healthy human individuals. Using immunoSEQ multiplex PCR, the repertoire was profiled, and TCRdb retains in-frame clones only, with some absent. The sample holds 850,000 to 1,100,000 clones; around three quarters are singletons and the top ten take 0.89%. Source material: memory CD4+ T cells from PBMCs. Subset: CD45RA-negative fraction. Receptor source: a man between 18 and 35 years old in good health. Some clones in this sample may be carry-over from other donors' samples.

V gene TRBV5-4 combines with J gene TRBJ2-1; TRBD2 matches at 11 bases. Germline V gene data show CDR1 as SGHNT and CDR2 as YYREEE (reference sequence). The V gene end was trimmed by 6 bases and the J gene end by 3 bases; junction bases not matched to a gene: 14. The CDR3 extends over 18 amino acids. DNA for the CDR3: TGTGCCAGCAACCCGGGGACTAGCGGAAGTAAGTTCTACAATGAGCAGTTCTTC. As protein: CASNPGTSGSKFYNEQFF.

The J gene is TRBJ2-3, the V gene TRBV11-3; no reliable D call. V dropped 1 base and J dropped 6 bases, with 14 bases sitting between them. Germline V gene sequence: CDR1 SGHNT, CDR2 YENEEA. There are 15 residues in the CDR3. CDR3 loop: CASSLGSTAPDTQYF. The CDR3, as DNA: TGTGCCAGCAGCTTAGGGTCTACCGCCCCGGATACGCAGTATTTT.

The J gene is TRBJ1-5, the V gene TRBV18; D possibly corresponds to TRBD1 (6 bases). The CDR3 length is 17 residues. The germline V gene has CDR1 KGHSH and CDR2 LQKENI. V lost 6 bases to trimming and J lost 4 bases, with 22 bases between them. In DNA, the CDR3 is TGTGCCAGCTCGGCGGAGGGAGGCAGGGGAGGAAATCAGCCCCAGCATTTT. Amino acids: CASSAEGGRGGNQPQHF.

The chain is built from TRBV11-2 and TRBJ2-7; maybe TRBD2 (6 bases). The CDR3 consists of 12 residues. Trimming left V 6 bases short and J 6 bases short, with 12 bases between. Germline CDR1 and CDR2: SGHAT and FQNNGV. DNA for the CDR3: TGTGCCAGCAGGCCGACTAGTTCCGAGCAGTACTTC. This sequence encodes CASRPTSSEQYF.

Remarks on this clone: A far larger clone is one base from this, pointing to a likely read error. The chain couples TRBV7-2 to TRBJ2-3; tentatively, D is TRBD2 (5 bases). Germline CDR1 is SGHTA and CDR2 is FQGNSA. The CDR3 sequence is 14 residues long. The germline V and J ends were trimmed by 4 bases and 6 bases, with 14 bases remaining between them. The CDR3 protein is CTSSSPGSGDTQYF. As DNA, the CDR3 is TGTACCAGCAGCTCCCCGGGGTCTGGGGATACGCAGTATTTT.

This chain joins TRBV30 and TRBJ1-5, with D unresolved. Germline assignment: CDR1 GTSNPN and CDR2 SVGIG (reference sequence). V shed 0 bases and J shed 7 bases, with 10 bases lying between them. This CDR3 is 13 amino acids long. The CDR3 loop reads CAWSVQQGQPQHF. DNA of the CDR3: TGTGCCTGGAGTGTACAGCAAGGACAGCCCCAGCATTTT.

This clone was recorded only once. Its ends do not fully match the called genes, so a read error is possible. In DNA form, the CDR3 reads TGTGCCACCAGCAGAGTTGGAGAAAGACTGTTTTTT. As protein: CATSRVGERLFF. V gene TRBV15 combines with J gene TRBJ1-4; no clear D gene. This CDR3 spans 12 amino acids. CDR1 LNHNV and CDR2 YYDKDF come from the germline V gene (reference sequence).

The chain has TRBV28 and TRBJ2-7; TRBD1 might be the D (5 bases). Trimming left V 8 bases short and J 5 bases short, with 25 bases between. Germline lookup yields CDR1 MDHEN and CDR2 SYDVKM. This CDR3 is 16 amino acids long. The CDR3 coding sequence is TGTGCCAGCGGGTTGGGTACAGTGGGCATGGGGCACGAGCAGTACTTC. Amino acids: CASGLGTVGMGHEQYF.

This chain joins TRBV28 and TRBJ1-3; D not resolved. The V end lost 6 bases, the J end lost 0 bases, and 12 bases lay between the germline ends. This CDR3 spans 15 amino acids. Per the germline V gene, CDR1 is MDHEN and CDR2 is SYDVKM. The CDR3 loop reads CASSLPRVSGNTIYF. CDR3 in DNA: TGTGCCAGCAGCCTACCGAGGGTCTCTGGAAACACCATATATTTT.

This clone was observed a few times. The J gene is TRBJ1-1, the V gene TRBV29-1; D is uncertain. Germline V lookup: CDR1 SQVTM, CDR2 ANQGSEA. This CDR3 spans 10 amino acids. Trimming took off 2 bases at V and 11 bases at J, with 9 bases between the two ends. CDR3 bases: TGCAGCGTTGAATCCCCGGTGGCTTTCTTT. Its translation is CSVESPVAFF. The variable domain in full, with the rest retrieved from reference TRBV29-1 and TRBJ1-1, is SAVISQKPSRDICQRGTSLTIQCQVDSQVTMMFWYRQQPGQSLTLIATANQGSEATYESGFVIDKFPISRPNLTFSTLTVSNMSPEDSSIYLCSVESPVAFFGQGTRLTVV.